The 30 T cell receptor beta chains below all came from one sample that was sequenced in a study of T cell responses to AZD1222 COVID-19 vaccine. Data came from immunoSEQ multiplex PCR; TCRdb stores just in-frame clones and leaves some out. Here the sample spans more than 110,000 clones, about 93% being singletons. Here the sequenced sample was peripheral blood, taken on day 0 of AZD1222 vaccination. Source of these receptors: an adult in good health.

The rearrangement uses TRBV2 and TRBJ1-2; unclear D gene. Germline CDR1 is SNHLY and CDR2 is FYNNEI. CDR3 length: 13 amino acids. V gave up 4 bases and J gave up 8 bases, with 14 bases separating them. CDR3 sequence (DNA): TGTGCCAGCAGTGTTGAGAGGGTACGCGGCTACACCTTC. This sequence encodes CASSVERVRGYTF.

V is TRBV6-5 and J is TRBJ1-2; D may be TRBD1 (5 bases). V was pared by 5 bases and J by 2 bases, with 12 bases between. This CDR3 has 14 amino acids. In germline, CDR1 is MNHEY, CDR2 SVGAGI. The DNA for the CDR3 is TGTGCCAGCAGTCGCTTACCAGGGAACTATGGCTACACCTTC. Protein product: CASSRLPGNYGYTF.

The chain recombines TRBV10-2 with TRBJ1-1, with D maybe TRBD1 (6 bases). This CDR3 contains 12 residues. The V gene lost 6 bases and the J gene lost 9 bases, with 14 bases spanning the gap. In germline, CDR1 is WSHSY, CDR2 SAAADI. CDR3 amino acids: CASRTRGLKAFF. CDR3 DNA: TGCGCCAGCAGGACCAGGGGTCTTAAAGCTTTCTTT.

This chain uses TRBV28 with TRBJ2-7; D unclear. The CDR3 extends over 13 amino acids. Germline V gene sequence: CDR1 MDHEN, CDR2 SYDVKM. The germline V and J ends were trimmed by 6 bases and 4 bases, with 13 bases remaining between them. CDR3 region: CASSPRRRYEQYF. The CDR3 region has the DNA TGTGCCAGCAGCCCCAGAAGGCGTTACGAGCAGTACTTC.

The chain employs TRBV7-2 and TRBJ1-6; no firm D call. CDR3 length equals 14 residues. V lost 1 base to trimming and J lost 11 bases, with 12 bases between them. Germline V gene data show CDR1 as SGHTA and CDR2 as FQGNSA. The CDR3 DNA sequence: TGTGCCAGCAGCTTAGATCTGGGTGGGCCACCCCTCCACTTT. Translated: CASSLDLGGPPLHF.

V gene TRBV5-1 combines with J gene TRBJ1-1; no definite D call. This CDR3 contains 13 residues. CDR1 is SGHRS, CDR2 YFSETQ, per germline. V was cut by 0 bases and J by 5 bases, with 8 bases left in between. CDR3 amino acids: CASSLGPLTEAFF. CDR3 nucleotide sequence: TGCGCCAGCAGCTTGGGACCGCTGACTGAAGCTTTCTTT.

This chain uses TRBV3-1 (or the pseudogene TRBV3-2) with TRBJ1-1, with D unresolved. Germline lookup yields CDR1 LGHDT and CDR2 YNNKEL (reference sequence). Between the trimmed V and J ends, which lost 4 bases and 7 bases, there was a span of 13 bases. This CDR3 contains 13 residues. This chain's CDR3 is CASSRGSEGEAFF. CDR3 DNA: TGTGCCAGCAGCCGAGGCAGCGAAGGTGAAGCTTTCTTT.

This clone was picked up one time. The chain links TRBV5-5 to TRBJ1-1; D uncertain. The germline V gene has CDR1 SGHKS and CDR2 YYEKEE (reference sequence). V was clipped by 3 bases and J by 4 bases, with 7 bases between them. This CDR3 is 12 amino acids long. The CDR3 reads CASSWGGTEAFF. The CDR3 nucleotides are TGTGCCAGCAGCTGGGGTGGCACTGAAGCTTTCTTT.

The rearrangement uses TRBV5-1 and TRBJ1-1; D remains ambiguous. This CDR3 comprises 13 residues. CDR1 and CDR2 from the germline V gene are SGHRS and YFSETQ. The ends were cut back, 3 bases at V and 2 bases at J, with 8 bases in the middle. The CDR3 sequence is CASSYGTNTEAFF. CDR3 in DNA: TGCGCCAGCAGCTATGGCACAAACACTGAAGCTTTCTTT.

The chain joins TRBV7-2 to TRBJ2-1; D may be TRBD2 (6 bases). Trimming removed 4 bases at V and 4 bases at J, with 17 bases between. CDR1 is SGHTA, CDR2 FQGNSA, per germline. This CDR3 is built from 16 residues. The CDR3 DNA is TGTGCCAGCAGCTCAAGCGGGCGGGAACCATACAATGAGCAGTTCTTC. It translates to CASSSSGREPYNEQFF.

The chain carries TRBV18 and TRBJ1-1; D might be TRBD1 (5 bases). The CDR3 has 14 amino acids. Germline CDR1 is KGHSH and CDR2 is LQKENI. V was pared by 3 bases and J by 6 bases, with 14 bases between. The CDR3 sequence: CASSPAGVGSEAFF. CDR3 in DNA: TGTGCCAGCTCACCGGCGGGGGTAGGATCTGAAGCTTTCTTT.

This rearrangement joins TRBV18 to TRBJ1-5; TRBD1 might be the D (6 bases). The V gene lost 4 bases and the J gene lost 6 bases, with 13 bases spanning the gap. The CDR3 contains 14 residues. In germline, CDR1 is KGHSH, CDR2 LQKENI. The CDR3 protein is CASSRDGGGQPQHF. CDR3 in DNA: TGTGCCAGCTCACGAGACGGGGGCGGTCAGCCCCAGCATTTT.

The V gene is TRBV19, the J gene TRBJ1-4; D not resolved. V was cut by 0 bases and J by 6 bases, with 14 bases left in between. The CDR3 loop spans 16 amino acids. Germline assignment: CDR1 LNHDA and CDR2 SQIVND (reference sequence). The CDR3 bases are TGTGCCAGTAGTATAGAACCAAGCCGGTCCTATGAAAAACTGTTTTTT. Its translation: CASSIEPSRSYEKLFF.

The chain recombines TRBV3-1 (or the pseudogene TRBV3-2) with TRBJ2-3; TRBD2 agrees at 7 bases. CDR1 is LGHDT and CDR2 is YNNKEL in the germline V gene (reference sequence). V lost 3 bases and J lost 2; bases outside the gene matches: 11. The CDR3 has 17 residues. The CDR3 DNA sequence: TGTGCCAGCAGCCAGATCTCCAGCGGGACCTACACAGATACGCAGTATTTT. Its translation is CASSQISSGTYTDTQYF.

The chain combines TRBV15 with TRBJ1-2, with D unclear. V was pared by 0 bases and J by 0 bases, with 8 bases between. CDR3 size: 15 residues. Germline V gene lookup returns CDR1 LNHNV and CDR2 YYDKDF (reference sequence). In DNA, the CDR3 is TGTGCCACCAGCAGAGATCGAGTATCTAACTATGGCTACACCTTC. This translates into CATSRDRVSNYGYTF. The full variable domain, in which reference TRBV15 and TRBJ1-2 provide the parts outside the CDR3, is DAMVIQNPRYQVTQFGKPVTLSCSQTLNHNVMYWYQQKSSQAPKLLFHYYDKDFNNEADTPDNFQSRRPNTSFCFLDIRSPGLGDTAMYLCATSRDRVSNYGYTFGSGTRLTVV.

The rearrangement uses TRBV11-2 and TRBJ2-7, with no clear D. The CDR3 length is 14 residues. Per the germline V gene, CDR1 is SGHAT and CDR2 is FQNNGV. The germline V and J ends were trimmed by 5 bases and 3 bases, with 14 bases remaining between them. The CDR3 DNA is TGTGCCAGCAGCCCCGACACCTCTTTCTACGAGCAGTACTTC. Residues: CASSPDTSFYEQYF.

This chain connects TRBV18 to TRBJ2-2; D is possibly TRBD1 (6 bases). In germline, CDR1 is KGHSH, CDR2 LQKENI. The CDR3 has 13 amino acids. V gave up 3 bases and J gave up 6 bases, with 8 bases separating them. The CDR3 DNA sequence: TGTGCCAGCTCACCGAACAGGGCCGGGGAGCTGTTTTTT. It translates to CASSPNRAGELFF.

The chain couples TRBV24-1 to TRBJ2-5; D is unclear. Germline loops: CDR1 KGHDR, CDR2 SFDVKD. The CDR3 runs to 14 residues. Trimming took 5 bases from V and 2 from J, leaving 11 bases between them. The CDR3 sequence is CATSGWSEQETQYF. CDR3 sequence (DNA): TGTGCCACCAGTGGTTGGTCAGAACAAGAGACCCAGTACTTC.

V is TRBV15 and J is TRBJ1-3; D unresolved. Germline values: CDR1 LNHNV, CDR2 YYDKDF (reference sequence). With 1 base removed from V and 3 bases from J, the gap between germline ends came to 16 bases. The CDR3 covers 17 residues. The CDR3 loop reads CATSRAWNSEDGNTIYF. DNA for the CDR3: TGTGCCACCAGCAGAGCTTGGAACAGTGAAGATGGAAACACCATATATTTT.

Here the CDR3 DNA reads TGTGCCAGCAGCCAATCCCGGGCTGGTGGCTACACCTTC. It specifies CASSQSRAGGYTF. V usage is TRBV14 and J usage is TRBJ1-2; D call uncertain. This CDR3 contains 13 residues. CDR1 is SGHDN and CDR2 is FVKESK in the germline V gene. Trimming took off 2 bases at V and 7 bases at J, with 11 bases between the two ends.

This sequence joins TRBV19 and TRBJ2-1; no reliable D call. V was cut by 6 bases and J by 9 bases, with 6 bases left in between. Germline assignment: CDR1 LNHDA and CDR2 SQIVND (reference sequence). CDR3 length: 10 amino acids. As DNA, the CDR3 is TGTGCCAGTAGAGACGGTGAGCAGTTCTTC. This encodes CASRDGEQFF.

The chain couples TRBV28 to TRBJ1-6, with TRBD1 identical over 10 bases. Germline assignment: CDR1 MDHEN and CDR2 SYDVKM. CDR3 size: 17 residues. V dropped 4 bases and J dropped 10; count of bases not matched to a gene: 13. CDR3 protein: CASSSLRQGARKSPLHF. CDR3 nucleotides: TGTGCCAGCAGTTCCCTACGACAGGGGGCGCGGAAATCACCCCTCCACTTT. Variable domain in full (rest from reference TRBV28 and TRBJ1-6): DVKVTQSSRYLVKRTGEKVFLECVQDMDHENMFWYRQDPGLGLRLIYFSYDVKMKEKGDIPEGYSVSREKKERFSLILESASTNQTSMYLCASSSLRQGARKSPLHFGNGTRLTVT.

The chain has TRBV2 and TRBJ1-1; D uncertain. V lost 5 bases to trimming and J lost 0 bases, with 7 bases between them. The CDR3 loop spans 13 amino acids. The germline CDR1 and CDR2 sequences are SNHLY and FYNNEI. The CDR3 nucleotides read TGTGCCAGCAGTTGGGAACTGAACACTGAAGCTTTCTTT. Translating gives CASSWELNTEAFF.

This chain links TRBV7-2 with TRBJ2-5, with TRBD1 matching over 9 bases. The V and J ends lost 6 bases and 4 bases, in that order; junction bases with no gene match: 12. Looked up from germline, CDR1 is SGHTA and CDR2 is FQGNSA. CDR3 length: 16 amino acids. The CDR3 region has the DNA TGTGCCAGCAGAGGCACCGACAGGGGGAGGCGAGAGACCCAGTACTTC. Its protein product is CASRGTDRGRRETQYF.

CDR3 loop: CASSLYRGENTEAFF. CDR3 coding DNA: TGTGCCAGCAGCTTATACAGGGGAGAGAACACTGAAGCTTTCTTT. The chain carries TRBV7-9 and TRBJ1-1; 7 bases are shared with TRBD1. Germline V CDR1 and CDR2: SEHNR, FQNEAQ (reference sequence). CDR3 length: 15 residues. The ends lost 2 bases at V and 1 base at J; junction bases unmatched: 4.

V and J are TRBV28 and TRBJ2-1; maybe TRBD1 (5 bases). V dropped 5 bases and J dropped 0 bases, with 11 bases sitting between them. Germline lookup yields CDR1 MDHEN and CDR2 SYDVKM. The CDR3 consists of 15 residues. CDR3: CASSLQGASYNEQFF. In DNA form, the CDR3 reads TGTGCCAGCAGTCTCCAGGGTGCCTCCTACAATGAGCAGTTCTTC. The full variable domain, with the rest looked up from reference TRBV28 and TRBJ2-1, is DVKVTQSSRYLVKRTGEKVFLECVQDMDHENMFWYRQDPGLGLRLIYFSYDVKMKEKGDIPEGYSVSREKKERFSLILESASTNQTSMYLCASSLQGASYNEQFFGPGTRLTVL.

This clone has a single count. The J gene is TRBJ1-1, the V gene TRBV11-2, with 9 bases fitting TRBD1. The germline V gene has CDR1 SGHAT and CDR2 FQNNGV. The CDR3 is 15 residues long. V shed 5 bases, J shed 7 bases, and the junction held 11 bases outside the gene matches. CDR3 bases: TGTGCCAGCAGCCGCGCAACAGGGGGCTTCGGTGAAGCTTTCTTT. Translating it yields CASSRATGGFGEAFF.

The chain combines TRBV27 with TRBJ2-1; D may correspond to TRBD1 or TRBD2 (5 bases each). This CDR3 spans 14 amino acids. Trimming pared 0 bases from V and 9 bases from J, leaving 12 bases between. Germline V gene sequence: CDR1 MNHEY, CDR2 SMNVEV (reference sequence). CDR3 coding DNA: TGTGCCAGCAGTTTATCAGAGGGGTCGGGTGAGCAGTTCTTC. It yields the protein CASSLSEGSGEQFF.

The chain is built from TRBV10-3 and TRBJ2-1; D unclear. In germline, CDR1 is ENHRY, CDR2 SYGVKD. V lost 4 bases and J 8 bases, leaving 6 bases between the germline ends. This CDR3 has 11 amino acids. The CDR3 nucleotides read TGTGCCATCAGTGTTCTGGATGAGCAGTTCTTC. Its translation: CAISVLDEQFF.

The chain uses TRBV12-1 and TRBJ1-1. TRBV12-1 is assigned pseudogene status. This CDR3 has 16 residues. This chain's CDR3 is CASSFLFRKVNTEAFF. Here the CDR3 DNA reads TGTGCCAGCAGCTTTCTATTTCGAAAGGTGAACACTGAAGCTTTCTTT.